The 25 T cell receptor beta chains in this list originate from one sample, sequenced in a study of cytomegalovirus exposure and HLA in healthy donors. The PCR used 60 Vbeta and 13 Jbeta primers. This table comes from immunoSEQ multiplex PCR, and its TCRdb copy is limited to in-frame clones, with some not included. The sample contains 95,000 to 150,000 clones, around 82% of which appear only once. Material for sequencing was PBMCs. The receptors here all came from a man aged 40-50 years in good health and CMV-seronegative.

The chain couples TRBV5-6 to TRBJ1-3, with 8 bases aligning to TRBD1. This CDR3 is built from 17 residues. Germline lookup yields CDR1 SGHDT and CDR2 YYEEEE. With 4 bases clipped from V and 0 bases from J, the junction kept 9 bases outside the gene matches. CDR3 amino acids: CASSARTGSISGNTIYF. Written as DNA, the CDR3 is TGTGCCAGCAGCGCCCGGACAGGGTCAATCTCTGGAAACACCATATATTTT.

V usage is TRBV27 and J usage is TRBJ2-3, with 13 positions matching TRBD2. The CDR3 spans 18 residues. J lost 0 bases, V lost 2 bases, and 5 bases had no gene match. From germline, CDR1 is MNHEY and CDR2 SMNVEV (reference sequence). Here the CDR3 DNA reads TGTGCCAGCAGTTTACCGGGACTAGCGGGGACTAGCACAGATACGCAGTATTTT. Its protein is CASSLPGLAGTSTDTQYF.

This chain links TRBV5-1 with TRBJ1-6; 9 nucleotides align to TRBD1. Per germline, CDR1 SGHRS and CDR2 YFSETQ. CDR3 length: 15 residues. J gave up 10 bases and V 1 base, and 6 bases lay outside the gene matches. The CDR3 loop is CASSLWDRANSPLHF. The CDR3 coding sequence is TGCGCCAGCAGCTTGTGGGACAGGGCTAACTCACCCCTCCACTTT.

The chain carries TRBV9 and TRBJ2-3; 10 nucleotides agree with TRBD1. V dropped 2 bases and J dropped 7; count of bases not matched to a gene: 4. Germline V gives CDR1 SGDLS, CDR2 YYNGEE. The CDR3 covers 14 residues. The DNA of the CDR3 is TGTGCCAGCAGCGTCCGGGACAGGGGCCATACGCAGTATTTT. This gives the protein CASSVRDRGHTQYF.

The chain recombines TRBV11-2 with TRBJ1-1, with unresolved D. The germline V and J ends were trimmed by 4 bases and 4 bases, with 13 bases remaining between them. The CDR3 spans 14 residues. Germline CDR1 reads SGHAT; CDR2 reads FQNNGV. The CDR3 loop reads CASSSRPGATEAFF. CDR3 nucleotide sequence: TGTGCCAGCAGCTCCCGCCCAGGTGCCACTGAAGCTTTCTTT.

The chain has TRBV10-3 and TRBJ1-3; perhaps TRBD1 as D (6 bases). The V and J ends lost 0 bases and 4 bases respectively, with 16 bases between them. The germline gives CDR1 ENHRY, CDR2 SYGVKD. The length of the CDR3 is 17 residues. CDR3 coding DNA: TGTGCCATCAGTGAGTCCAGACCGGGACAAGCAGGAAACACCATATATTTT. Protein sequence: CAISESRPGQAGNTIYF.

J is TRBJ1-1 and V is TRBV4-1; no clear D gene. Per germline, CDR1 MGHRA and CDR2 YSYEKL. Trimming removed 1 base at V and 0 bases at J, with 15 bases between. The CDR3 loop spans 17 amino acids. The CDR3 reads CASSQVMGRGLNTEAFF. The DNA of the CDR3 is TGCGCCAGCAGCCAAGTAATGGGGAGAGGGCTGAACACTGAAGCTTTCTTT.

About this clone itself: This same CDR3 is encoded by further DNA sequences in the sample. The chain is built from TRBV14 and TRBJ1-2; no clear D gene. The V gene's germline CDR1 is SGHDN and CDR2 FVKESK. The CDR3 is 14 amino acids. Trimming cost V 0 bases and J 8 bases, with 13 bases left between them. In DNA, the CDR3 is TGTGCCAGCAGCCAAGATCGGGGAGGAGGAGGCTACACCTTC. It encodes CASSQDRGGGGYTF.

CDR3 coding DNA: TGTGCCAGCAGCTTTGGGGCGGGGCGAACCCACGAGCAGTACTTC. Amino acids: CASSFGAGRTHEQYF. The chain carries TRBV7-2 and TRBJ2-7; D is possibly TRBD2 (6 bases). The CDR3 is 15 amino acids. Germline V gene lookup returns CDR1 SGHTA and CDR2 FQGNSA. Trimming pared 3 bases from V and 5 bases from J, leaving 17 bases between.

The chain couples TRBV19 to TRBJ2-3, with 11 bases that match TRBD1. J lost 3 bases, V lost 11 bases, and 7 bases had no gene match. Germline values: CDR1 LNHDA, CDR2 SQIVND (reference sequence). This CDR3 has 14 residues. The CDR3: CAAARDRGTDTQYF. The CDR3 DNA sequence: TGTGCCGCAGCCAGGGACAGGGGGACAGATACGCAGTATTTT.

The chain uses TRBV11-2 and TRBJ1-4; a weak D match, TRBD1 (5 bases). CDR1 is SGHAT, CDR2 FQNNGV, per germline. The length of the CDR3 is 15 residues. The V end was cut by 6 bases, the J end by 5 bases, with 16 bases between. The chain's CDR3 is CASSKGSAGNEKLFF. The CDR3 DNA is TGTGCCAGCAGTAAGGGCTCAGCAGGGAATGAAAAACTGTTTTTT.

This chain links TRBV5-1 with TRBJ2-7; 10 bases are shared with TRBD2. Per the germline V gene, CDR1 is SGHRS and CDR2 is YFSETQ. After removal of 4 bases from V and 3 bases from J, the junction contained 4 bases not matched to a gene. This CDR3 region has 14 residues. The CDR3 spells CASSPAGGFYEQYF. In DNA form, the CDR3 reads TGCGCCAGCAGCCCAGCGGGGGGGTTCTACGAGCAGTACTTC. The full variable domain, rest sourced from reference TRBV5-1 and TRBJ2-7, is KAGVTQTPRYLIKTRGQQVTLSCSPISGHRSVSWYQQTPGQGLQFLFEYFSETQRNKGNFPGRFSGRQFSNSRSEMNVSTLELGDSALYLCASSPAGGFYEQYFGPGTRLTVT.

The V gene is TRBV11-1, the J gene TRBJ2-3, with 7 bases fitting TRBD1. This CDR3 has 15 amino acids. With 8 bases clipped from V and 2 bases from J, the junction kept 10 bases outside the gene matches. Germline V gene data show CDR1 as SGHAT and CDR2 as FQDESV (reference sequence). CDR3 amino acids: CASLEPGQNTDTQYF. CDR3 in DNA: TGTGCCAGCCTAGAACCGGGACAGAACACAGATACGCAGTATTTT.

V usage is TRBV5-4 and J usage is TRBJ1-4; no firm D call. Between the trimmed V and J ends, which lost 4 bases and 2 bases, there was a span of 6 bases. Looked up from germline, CDR1 is SGHNT and CDR2 is YYREEE (reference sequence). The CDR3 totals 13 residues. The CDR3 nucleotides read TGTGCCAGCAGCCAGAAGACTAATGAAAAACTGTTTTTT. Protein sequence: CASSQKTNEKLFF.

The chain carries TRBV5-4 and TRBJ2-7; TRBD1 matches at 10 bases. Trimming at V came to 3 bases and at J to 2 bases, leaving 2 bases not matched to a gene. CDR1 is SGHNT and CDR2 is YYREEE in the germline V gene (reference sequence). This CDR3 is built from 14 residues. The CDR3 DNA follows: TGTGCCAGCAGCTGGGACAGGGGCCCCTACGAGCAGTACTTC. Translation gives CASSWDRGPYEQYF. The full variable domain, rest sourced from reference TRBV5-4 and TRBJ2-7, is ETGVTQSPTHLIKTRGQQVTLRCSSQSGHNTVSWYQQALGQGPQFIFQYYREEENGRGNFPPRFSGLQFPNYSSELNVNALELDDSALYLCASSWDRGPYEQYFGPGTRLTVT.

The J gene is TRBJ2-7, the V gene TRBV10-3; D gene uncertain. Looked up from germline, CDR1 is ENHRY and CDR2 is SYGVKD. Deletions cut 6 bases from V and 2 bases from J, with 11 bases between. The CDR3 is 13 amino acids. The CDR3 region has the DNA TGTGCCATCAGGCCCGACGGAGCCTACGAGCAGTACTTC. It encodes CAIRPDGAYEQYF.

For the CDR3, the DNA is TGTGCCAGCAGGCGACTCACCCGAGACACCGGGGAGCTGTTTTTT. Translation: CASRRLTRDTGELFF. The V and J genes are TRBV27 and TRBJ2-2, with D hard to call. Per the germline V gene, CDR1 is MNHEY and CDR2 is SMNVEV (reference sequence). V was trimmed by 6 bases and J by 3 bases, leaving 14 bases between them. This CDR3 contains 15 residues.

The chain joins TRBV27 to TRBJ1-1; D might be TRBD1 (6 bases). V was shortened by 5 bases and J by 4 bases, with 14 bases between the two germline ends. The CDR3 runs 14 residues. Germline V lookup: CDR1 MNHEY, CDR2 SMNVEV (reference sequence). The CDR3: CASSLITGSTEAFF. DNA of the CDR3: TGTGCCAGCAGTCTCATTACAGGGAGCACTGAAGCTTTCTTT.

This rearrangement joins TRBV7-9 to TRBJ1-6; D is uncertain. Per germline, CDR1 SEHNR and CDR2 FQNEAQ (reference sequence). V lost 2 bases, J lost 8 bases, and 7 bases lay in between. The CDR3 sequence is 13 residues long. CDR3 nucleotides: TGTGCCAGCAGCTTACAGTCCGATTCACCCCTCCACTTT. Amino acid sequence: CASSLQSDSPLHF.

This rearrangement joins TRBV7-9 to TRBJ2-2; TRBD1 matches 12 bases. Germline V gene sequence: CDR1 SEHNR, CDR2 FQNEAQ (reference sequence). The V gene end was trimmed by 7 bases and the J gene end by 4 bases; junction bases not matched to a gene: 7. The CDR3 spans 16 residues. The CDR3 DNA is TGTGCCAGCACCCCGATGGGACAGGGGGCCACCGGGGAGCTGTTTTTT. It encodes CASTPMGQGATGELFF.

V gene TRBV11-1 combines with J gene TRBJ1-3; D gene unclear. The CDR3 covers 16 residues. V gave up 6 bases and J gave up 2 bases, with 17 bases separating them. The germline CDR1 and CDR2 sequences are SGHAT and FQDESV (reference sequence). CDR3 bases: TGTGCCAGCAGAAGAACTCCGGGAGCGGCTGGAAACACCATATATTTT. It specifies CASRRTPGAAGNTIYF.

V and J are TRBV19 and TRBJ1-5, with 9 bases lining up with TRBD1. This CDR3 region has 15 residues. With V trimmed by 5 bases and J by 3 bases, 5 bases remained unmatched. CDR1 is LNHDA, CDR2 SQIVND, per germline (reference sequence). The CDR3, as DNA: TGTGCCAGTAGTGTCGGGACAGGGTACAATCAGCCCCAGCATTTT. Amino acids: CASSVGTGYNQPQHF. The whole variable domain, filled in from reference TRBV19 and TRBJ1-5, reads DGGITQSPKYLFRKEGQNVTLSCEQNLNHDAMYWYRQDPGQGLRLIYYSQIVNDFQKGDIAEGYSVSREKKESFPLTVTSAQKNPTAFYLCASSVGTGYNQPQHFGDGTRLSIL.

The rearrangement joins TRBV10-3 to TRBJ1-6; no reliable D call. Trimming removed 7 bases at V and 0 bases at J, with 13 bases between. CDR1 and CDR2 (germline): ENHRY, SYGVKD. This CDR3 region has 16 residues. CDR3 coding DNA: TGTGCCATCAAGAGCGCGTTCAGCTCCTATAATTCACCCCTCCACTTT. It is translated as CAIKSAFSSYNSPLHF.

This sequence joins TRBV6-5 and TRBJ2-5; maybe TRBD1 (5 bases). This CDR3 is 14 amino acids long. Trimming cost V 4 bases and J 5 bases, with 14 bases left between them. The germline V gene encodes CDR1 MNHEY and CDR2 SVGAGI. The CDR3 protein is CASSSETVTETQYF. CDR3 in DNA: TGTGCCAGCAGTTCCGAGACAGTCACCGAGACCCAGTACTTC.

The V gene is TRBV7-6, the J gene TRBJ1-2; 10 bases fit TRBD1. The CDR3 extends over 15 amino acids. Germline CDR1 is SGHVS and CDR2 is FNYEAQ. V shed 1 base, J shed 10 bases, and the junction held 9 bases outside the gene matches. The CDR3 region has the DNA TGTGCCAGCAGCTTAGATGGACAGGGGGTAGGTGACTACACCTTC. Translating gives CASSLDGQGVGDYTF.